These 30 T cell receptor beta chains were all obtained from the same sample, sequenced in a study of T-cell memory formation after mild COVID-19. MiXCR, run by TCRdb on the 5' RACE reads, gives a single entry per CDR3 protein. The sample records 95,000 to 120,000 distinct CDR3 sequences, roughly a sixth being singletons. The sequenced material came from PBMCs or a T cell subset sorted from them (not recorded which). The receptors shown here come from a man aged 18-30 years who had mild COVID-19 (a few samples of this study predate the infection). Cell type and time point are not known.

The sample holds many counts of this clonotype. The chain combines TRBV7-8 with TRBJ1-1; no firm D call. Between the trimmed V and J ends, which lost 4 bases and 6 bases, there was a span of 15 bases. Germline assignment: CDR1 SGHVS and CDR2 FQNEAQ. This CDR3 comprises 14 residues. The chain's CDR3 is CASSSYSVKPEAFF. For the CDR3, the DNA is TGTGCCAGCAGCTCCTACAGCGTAAAACCTGAAGCTTTCTTT.

The rearrangement joins TRBV2 to TRBJ1-1, with D unresolved. V lost 3 bases and J lost 5, with 7 bases in between. The CDR3 runs to 12 residues. Looked up from germline, CDR1 is SNHLY and CDR2 is FYNNEI. In DNA form, the CDR3 reads TGTGCCAGCAGTGAGAGTGGGACTGAAGCTTTCTTT. Translated: CASSESGTEAFF.

For the CDR3, the DNA is TGTGCCAGCAGCTCACCGGGGAGGGGGCAGTTCTTC. Its protein product is CASSSPGRGQFF. V and J are TRBV7-9 and TRBJ2-1, with 7 bases that match TRBD2. Germline V gene data show CDR1 as SEHNR and CDR2 as FQNEAQ (reference sequence). There are 12 residues in the CDR3. V dropped 4 bases and J dropped 12; count of bases not matched to a gene: 6.

This chain connects TRBV30 to TRBJ1-2; 7 bases map to TRBD1. Trimming at V came to 2 bases and at J to 6 bases, leaving 9 bases not matched to a gene. The CDR3 sequence is 14 residues long. Germline-derived CDR1 and CDR2 are GTSNPN and SVGIG (reference sequence). CDR3 loop: CAWSRVRQGHGYTF. CDR3 nucleotide sequence: TGTGCCTGGAGTAGGGTTCGACAGGGCCATGGCTACACCTTC.

This clonotype was recorded a few times. This rearrangement joins TRBV7-3 to TRBJ2-3; 7 bases align to TRBD2. The V gene's germline CDR1 is SGHTA and CDR2 FQGTGA. V trimming: 4 bases; J trimming: 9 bases; junction bases outside the gene matches: 4. The CDR3 is 12 amino acids. CDR3 sequence (DNA): TGTGCCAGCAGCTGGGGGGGAGAGACGCAGTATTTT. It is translated as CASSWGGETQYF. Drawing the rest from reference TRBV7-3 and TRBJ2-3, the complete variable domain is GAGVSQTPSNKVTEKGKYVELRCDPISGHTALYWYRQSLGQGPEFLIYFQGTGAADDSGLPNDRFFAVRPEGSVSTLKIQRTERGDSAVYLCASSWGGETQYFGPGTRLTVL.

This chain joins TRBV6-2 or TRBV6-3 and TRBJ1-5; a possible D gene is TRBD1 (6 bases). This CDR3 is built from 15 residues. The V and J ends lost 5 bases and 1 base respectively, with 12 bases between them. Germline lookup yields CDR1 MNHEY and CDR2 SVGEGT. The DNA of the CDR3 is TGTGCCAGCAGTACAGGGAGATCCAGCAATCAGCCCCAGCATTTT. As protein: CASSTGRSSNQPQHF.

This clonotype was observed many times. This rearrangement joins TRBV5-1 to TRBJ2-3; D may be TRBD1 or TRBD2 (5 bases each). CDR3 length: 15 amino acids. With 3 bases removed from V and 4 bases from J, the gap between germline ends came to 15 bases. Germline CDR1 and CDR2: SGHRS and YFSETQ. The CDR3 DNA sequence: TGCGCCAGCAGCTCCCGGGACCCGAGGGCAGATACGCAGTATTTT. It encodes CASSSRDPRADTQYF. Drawing the rest from reference TRBV5-1 and TRBJ2-3, the complete variable domain is KAGVTQTPRYLIKTRGQQVTLSCSPISGHRSVSWYQQTPGQGLQFLFEYFSETQRNKGNFPGRFSGRQFSNSRSEMNVSTLELGDSALYLCASSSRDPRADTQYFGPGTRLTVL.

The sample holds a few counts of this clonotype. This chain joins TRBV6-5 and TRBJ2-1; TRBD1 matches at 7 bases. The germline V gene encodes CDR1 MNHEY and CDR2 SVGAGI. V trimming: 6 bases; J trimming: 1 base; junction bases outside the gene matches: 9. The CDR3 runs 16 residues. CDR3 nucleotide sequence: TGTGCCAGCAGGGGCAGTCAGGGGGAATCCTACAATGAGCAGTTCTTC. The encoded protein is CASRGSQGESYNEQFF.

This clonotype was detected a few times. CDR3 sequence (DNA): TGCAGACCACCTTGGGGACTAGCGGGATACAATGAGCAGTTCTTC. Translation gives CRPPWGLAGYNEQFF. This chain connects TRBV20-1 to TRBJ2-1, with 13 bases identical to TRBD2. Looked up from germline, CDR1 is DFQATT and CDR2 is SNEGSKA (reference sequence). This CDR3 spans 15 amino acids.

The chain recombines TRBV12-3 or TRBV12-4 with TRBJ2-5; possibly TRBD2 for D (7 bases). V gave up 2 bases and J gave up 4 bases, with 14 bases separating them. There are 15 residues in the CDR3. The DNA of the CDR3 is TGTGCCAGCAGTTTATTTGGAGGGGGGGGAGAGACCCAGTACTTC. Its protein product is CASSLFGGGGETQYF.

This clonotype was counted only a few times. One end of the junction does not line up with germline, which may come from a read error. This rearrangement joins TRBV12-3 or TRBV12-4 to TRBJ2-7, with 7 bases identical to TRBD1. The CDR3 is 14 residues long. This CDR3 reads CASSLRGQVNPLDF. The CDR3 DNA reads as TGTGCCAGCAGTCTTCGAGGACAGGTTAACCCCCTAGACTTC.

The genes are TRBV20-1 and TRBJ2-1, with TRBD2 matching 9 bases. CDR3 length: 15 residues. The germline gives CDR1 DFQATT, CDR2 SNEGSKA (reference sequence). V lost 5 bases, J lost 5 bases, and 10 bases stayed unmatched. The CDR3 DNA is TGCAGTGCTGGCGGGGCGGGGGGGACCCACAATGAGCAGTTCTTC. It is translated as CSAGGAGGTHNEQFF.

The chain employs TRBV19 and TRBJ2-1; D perhaps matches TRBD2 (5 bases). V dropped 3 bases and J dropped 10 bases, with 13 bases sitting between them. CDR1 and CDR2 from the germline V gene are LNHDA and SQIVND (reference sequence). The CDR3 covers 13 residues. The CDR3 loop is CASSIRGINEQFF. The CDR3 DNA reads TGTGCCAGTAGTATCCGAGGGATCAACGAGCAGTTCTTC.

This rearrangement joins TRBV6-5 to TRBJ1-2; D remains ambiguous. The CDR3 loop spans 14 amino acids. Germline CDR1 reads MNHEY; CDR2 reads SVGAGI. V lost 2 bases and J lost 2, with 9 bases in between. The CDR3 nucleotides read TGTGCCAGCAGTTACGGCCAGGCAAACTATGGCTACACCTTC. As protein: CASSYGQANYGYTF.

The V call is TRBV2, the J call TRBJ2-3; the match to TRBD2 covers 12 bases. From germline, CDR1 is SNHLY and CDR2 FYNNEI. With V trimmed by 5 bases and J by 6 bases, 3 bases remained unmatched. The CDR3 loop spans 14 amino acids. The CDR3 DNA sequence: TGTGCCAGCAGTAAACTAGCGGGGGGCGATACGCAGTATTTT. This encodes CASSKLAGGDTQYF.

In this sample, this clonotype turned up a few times. This rearrangement joins TRBV20-1 to TRBJ2-1; 9 nucleotides align to TRBD2. V dropped 5 bases and J dropped 8; count of bases not matched to a gene: 7. The CDR3 contains 13 residues. CDR1 and CDR2 (germline): DFQATT, SNEGSKA (reference sequence). CDR3 coding DNA: TGCAGTGCTGCCGCAGCGGGGGGTCATGAGCAGTTCTTC. Protein: CSAAAAGGHEQFF.

In its sample, this clonotype was seen many times. The chain uses TRBV7-2 and TRBJ2-3, with 10 bases matching TRBD2. The CDR3 runs 16 residues. CDR1 and CDR2 (germline): SGHTA, FQGNSA. Trimming at V came to 4 bases and at J to 2 bases, leaving 6 bases not matched to a gene. In nucleotides, the CDR3 is TGTGCCAGCAGCTACGCTAGCGGGGGACACACAGATACGCAGTATTTT. It translates to CASSYASGGHTDTQYF.

This clonotype has more than one count but fewer than ten. The chain links TRBV5-3 to TRBJ2-7; D is perhaps TRBD1 (5 bases). TRBV5-3 is known as an ORF, though its function is uncertain. V was pared by 0 bases and J by 5 bases, with 12 bases between. The CDR3 is 14 amino acids. The DNA of the CDR3 is TGTGCCAGAAGCTTGGATCCAGGGCTGAACGAGCAGTACGTC. The encoded protein is CARSLDPGLNEQYV.

Remarks on this clonotype: The junction differs from germline at one of its ends, possibly a read error. The rearrangement uses TRBV7-7 and TRBJ2-2, with no clear D. The length of the CDR3 is 13 residues. Germline values: CDR1 SSHAT, CDR2 FNYEAQ (reference sequence). CDR3 residues: CASSSMNTGELFF. The CDR3 DNA reads as TGTGCTAGCAGCTCGATGAACACCGGGGAGCTGTTTTTT.

The chain links TRBV12-3 or TRBV12-4 to TRBJ1-2; D is possibly TRBD1 (5 bases). The CDR3 runs 14 residues. V was clipped by 3 bases and J by 5 bases, with 13 bases between them. The CDR3: CASSLGPGGYGYTF. CDR3 DNA sequence: TGTGCCAGCAGTTTGGGCCCGGGGGGGTATGGCTACACCTTC.

This clonotype has more than one count but fewer than ten. The CDR3 spells CASTPEGLGPTDTQYF. CDR3 DNA: TGTGCCAGCACCCCAGAAGGCCTGGGGCCCACAGATACGCAGTATTTT. The V call is TRBV12-3 or TRBV12-4, the J call TRBJ2-3, with TRBD1 as a possible D gene (5 bases). Trimming shortened V by 7 bases and J by 2 bases, and 19 bases separated the two germline ends. This CDR3 spans 16 amino acids.

This clonotype has just a few counts. The chain combines TRBV7-9 with TRBJ2-1; 7 nucleotides align to TRBD1. V shed 7 bases and J 4 bases; nucleotides not matched to a gene: 16. The CDR3 is 17 residues long. In germline, CDR1 is SEHNR, CDR2 FQNEAQ (reference sequence). CDR3 sequence reads: CASTLRDRGQRYNEQFF. DNA for the CDR3: TGTGCCAGCACTCTCAGAGACCGGGGACAGCGATACAATGAGCAGTTCTTC. The full variable domain, rest sourced from reference TRBV7-9 and TRBJ2-1, is DTGVSQNPRHKITKRGQNVTFRCDPISEHNRLYWYRQTLGQGPEFLTYFQNEAQLEKSRLLSDRFSAERPKGSFSTLEIQRTEQGDSAMYLCASTLRDRGQRYNEQFFGPGTRLTVL.

This chain links TRBV10-3 with TRBJ1-4; weak D call: TRBD1 (6 bases). Germline CDR1 ENHRY, CDR2 SYGVKD. CDR3 length: 14 amino acids. V was clipped by 6 bases and J by 7 bases, with 15 bases between them. The CDR3 is CAISPQQGTEKLFF. In nucleotides, the CDR3 is TGTGCCATCAGCCCTCAACAGGGTACTGAAAAACTGTTTTTT.

This clonotype has a count of ten or more. The chain recombines TRBV28 with TRBJ2-7, with TRBD1 matching 7 bases. Trimming took 7 bases from V and 3 from J; bases not matched to a gene: 9. CDR1 MDHEN and CDR2 SYDVKM come from the germline V gene. The CDR3 length is 14 residues. CDR3 amino acids: CASTSTGTNYEQYV. CDR3 DNA: TGTGCCAGCACCTCGACAGGGACGAACTACGAGCAGTACGTC.

A few counts support this clonotype. V gene TRBV20-1 combines with J gene TRBJ2-1; maybe TRBD2 (6 bases). V lost 0 bases, J lost 4 bases, and 13 bases lay in between. Germline loops: CDR1 DFQATT, CDR2 SNEGSKA (reference sequence). The CDR3 runs to 15 residues. The CDR3 reads CSAREGRGVYNEQFF. Here the CDR3 DNA reads TGCAGTGCTAGAGAAGGGCGGGGTGTATACAATGAGCAGTTCTTC.

The V call is TRBV7-9, the J call TRBJ2-1; D may be TRBD1 or TRBD2 (6 bases each). V dropped 1 base and J dropped 6 bases, with 13 bases sitting between them. The CDR3 loop spans 15 amino acids. Germline-derived CDR1 and CDR2 are SEHNR and FQNEAQ (reference sequence). CDR3 DNA sequence: TGTGCCAGCAGCTTAGTACAGGGTAGCGGCAATGAGCAGTTCTTC. Translated: CASSLVQGSGNEQFF.

This clonotype turned up a few times. The gene calls are TRBV6-2 or TRBV6-3 and TRBJ2-7; 7 positions agree with TRBD2. The CDR3 extends over 14 amino acids. The trim removed 6 bases at V and 1 base at J, leaving 6 bases unmatched. Per germline, CDR1 MNHEY and CDR2 SVGEGT. The CDR3: CASSRPGGSYEQYV. The CDR3 DNA reads TGTGCCAGCAGCCGACCGGGGGGATCCTACGAGCAGTACGTC.

The rearrangement uses TRBV7-2 and TRBJ1-4; D unclear. This CDR3 region has 13 residues. Germline V gives CDR1 SGHTA, CDR2 FQGNSA. The V end was cut by 0 bases, the J end by 6 bases, with 5 bases between. The CDR3 DNA follows: TGTGCCAGCAGCTTAGCTCGGGATGAAAAACTGTTTTTT. Its translation is CASSLARDEKLFF. Variable domain in full (rest from reference TRBV7-2 and TRBJ1-4): GAGVSQSPSNKVTEKGKDVELRCDPISGHTALYWYRQSLGQGLEFLIYFQGNSAPDKSGLPSDRFSAERTGGSVSTLTIQRTQQEDSAVYLCASSLARDEKLFFGSGTQLSVL.

This chain links TRBV6-2 or TRBV6-3 with TRBJ1-5, with a tentative D call TRBD1 (6 bases). From germline, CDR1 is MNHEY and CDR2 SVGEGT. The CDR3 extends over 14 amino acids. V lost 6 bases, J lost 4 bases, and 13 bases lay in between. The CDR3 loop is CASSRGQINQPQHF. CDR3 sequence (DNA): TGTGCCAGCAGCCGAGGACAGATAAATCAGCCCCAGCATTTT.

The V call is TRBV7-2, the J call TRBJ1-1; D remains unclear. This CDR3 is 13 amino acids long. CDR1 and CDR2 (germline): SGHTA, FQGNSA. V gave up 1 base and J gave up 3 bases, with 6 bases separating them. The CDR3 DNA reads as TGTGCCAGCAGCTTAGGTACTGACACTGAAGCTTTCTTT. Translating gives CASSLGTDTEAFF.